This T cell receptor (beta chain) was retrieved from a study of T cells in Graves' hyperthyroidism and ophthalmopathy. Study-wide points: Most expanded thyroid clonotypes above 0.001 also appeared in blood.

Source material for PBMCs was more than 9.5 ml fresh peripheral blood. Germline V gene lookup returns CDR1 MNHNS and CDR2 SASEGT. This CDR3 comprises 13 residues. Regarding this clonotype: Its antigen is not identified.

RNA transcripts gave rise to amplified TCR beta CDR3 regions. HTBI primers were employed in a first-round RT-PCR of the TCR CDR3. In TCRdb, the multiplex PCR reads were re-called with MiXCR into one record per CDR3 protein. The sample contains roughly 740,000 distinct CDR3 sequences, 16% of which appear only once. Material: blood. The V gene is TRBV6-1, the J gene TRBJ2-1, with TRBD2 matching over 7 bases. This TCR derives from a man aged 18 to 29 with Graves' hyperthyroidism. CDR3 in DNA: TGTGCTTGCCGGACTAGCTCCTACAATGAGCAGTTCTTC. Protein product: CACRTSSYNEQFF.